This TCR beta chain was documented in a study of shared clonotypes between healthy human individuals. V lost 6 bases, J lost 6 bases, and 6 bases stayed unmatched. Germline values: CDR1 MNHEY, CDR2 SMNVEV (reference sequence). The CDR3 is 14 residues long. Broader study findings: Rarefaction exposed incomplete sorted-subset sequencing despite large depth.

A word on this clone: Antigen unknown.

An assay was performed, and its level was deep. Using roughly 200 ng DNA, some 30,000 T cell genomes, the sorted-subset replicate PCRs were run. The protocol was immunoSEQ multiplex PCR, while the TCRdb copy is restricted to in-frame clones and leaves out a portion. The repertoire holds about 79,000 clones, with about 64% as singletons. The sample was memory CD8+ T cells sorted from blood. The subset: CD45RO+ cells pooled with CCR7-negative TemRA cells. This clonotype originated in a man aged 25 to 40 in good health. The chain uses TRBV27 and TRBJ2-2; TRBD2 matches at 8 bases. The CDR3 spells CASSGRARPGELFF. In DNA form, the CDR3 reads TGTGCCAGCAGCGGGAGGGCCCGTCCCGGGGAGCTGTTTTTT.